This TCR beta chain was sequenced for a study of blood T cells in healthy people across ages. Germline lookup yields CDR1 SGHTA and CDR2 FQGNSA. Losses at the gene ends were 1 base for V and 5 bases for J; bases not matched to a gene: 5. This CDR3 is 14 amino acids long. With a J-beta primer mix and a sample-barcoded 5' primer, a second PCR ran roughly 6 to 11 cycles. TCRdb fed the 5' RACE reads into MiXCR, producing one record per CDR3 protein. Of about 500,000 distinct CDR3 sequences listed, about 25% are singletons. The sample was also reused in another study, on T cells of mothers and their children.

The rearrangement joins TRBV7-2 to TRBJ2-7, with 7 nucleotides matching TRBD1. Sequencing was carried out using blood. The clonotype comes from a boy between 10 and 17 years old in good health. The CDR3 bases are TGTGCCAGCAGCTTAGTAGGCAGGGGGAACGAGCAGTACTTC. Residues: CASSLVGRGNEQYF.